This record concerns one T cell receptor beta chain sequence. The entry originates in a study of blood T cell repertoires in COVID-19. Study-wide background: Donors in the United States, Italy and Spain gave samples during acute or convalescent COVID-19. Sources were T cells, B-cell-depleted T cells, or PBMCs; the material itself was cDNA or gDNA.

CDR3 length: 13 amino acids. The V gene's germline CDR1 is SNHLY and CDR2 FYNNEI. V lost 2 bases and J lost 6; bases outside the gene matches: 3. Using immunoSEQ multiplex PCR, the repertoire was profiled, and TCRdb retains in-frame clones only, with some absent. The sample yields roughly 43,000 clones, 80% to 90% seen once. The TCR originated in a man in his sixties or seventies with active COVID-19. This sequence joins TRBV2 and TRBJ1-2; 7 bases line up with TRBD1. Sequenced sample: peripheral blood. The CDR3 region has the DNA TGTGCCAGCAGTGAAATACAGGGGAATGGCTACACCTTC. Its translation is CASSEIQGNGYTF.